This TCR beta chain was captured in a study of T-cell reconstitution after alpha-beta-depleted transplantation in children. Whole-study results and caveats: T-cell counts and diversity at one year following transplant were attributed mainly to newly produced T cells.

The CDR3 sequence is 14 residues long. The library targeted TCRbeta and was prepared with unique molecular identifiers. MiXCR, applied by TCRdb to the PCR reads, yields one record per CDR3 protein. This sample has about 230,000 distinct CDR3 sequences, with approximately 10% found just once. Points on this clonotype: Its specificity is not known. A junction end diverges from the germline sequence, so it may reflect a read error.

The sequencing here drew on PBMCs, taken before TCRalphabeta/CD19-depleted stem cell transplant. This TCR derives from a child less than two years old with acute myeloid leukemia, due to receive a stem cell transplant. The gene calls are TRBV12-3 or TRBV12-4 and TRBJ2-2, with D perhaps TRBD1 (6 bases). CDR3 coding DNA: TGTGCCAACAGTCTACGGACAGTCACCGGGGAGCTGTTTTTT. Protein product: CANSLRTVTGELFF.